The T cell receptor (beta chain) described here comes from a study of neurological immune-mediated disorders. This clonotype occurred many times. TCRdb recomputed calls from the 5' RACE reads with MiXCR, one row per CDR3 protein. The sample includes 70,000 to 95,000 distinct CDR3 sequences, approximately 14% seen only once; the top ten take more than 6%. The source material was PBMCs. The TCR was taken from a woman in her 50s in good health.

CDR3 DNA: TGTGCCAGCAGTGTTAGCGGGGAGCAGTTCTTC. It codes for CASSVSGEQFF. The genes are TRBV6-6 and TRBJ2-1; TRBD2 aligns across 7 bases. This CDR3 has 11 residues. J was trimmed by 10 bases and V by 5 bases; bases with no gene match: 2. Germline-derived CDR1 and CDR2 are MNHNY and SVGAGI (reference sequence).